The 27 T cell receptor beta chains below all came from one sample that was sequenced in a study of Ad26.COV2.S vaccination and SARS-CoV-2 variants. Profiling relied on immunoSEQ multiplex PCR, and the TCRdb table lists in-frame clones only, not all of them. In the table there are about 260,000 clones, 87% of which are singletons. Described treatment: roughly 19 received Ad26.COV2.S at low or high dose, single or two shots; 5 received placebo; per-sample allocation not given. Sample collection was performed on day 63 after the first vaccine or placebo injection. Sequenced here: peripheral blood, sampled in a trial of Ad26.COV2.S vaccine versus placebo. Receptors originate from a person aged 18 to 65 who received the Ad26.COV2.S COVID-19 vaccine or a placebo.

This rearrangement joins TRBV12-3 or TRBV12-4 to TRBJ2-1; D is possibly TRBD2 (5 bases). The CDR3 covers 13 residues. V lost 2 bases and J lost 12, with 14 bases in between. CDR3 loop: CASSLRGFEGQFF. The CDR3, as DNA: TGTGCCAGCAGTTTAAGAGGGTTCGAAGGGCAGTTCTTC.

In its sample, this clone was seen a few times. V usage is TRBV6-5 and J usage is TRBJ2-6; no clear D gene. Trimming removed 5 bases from V and 3 bases from J, with 11 bases in between. Germline V gene sequence: CDR1 MNHEY, CDR2 SVGAGI. This CDR3 spans 15 amino acids. The DNA of the CDR3 is TGTGCCAGCAGTATGGGTTCTGATGGGGCCAACGTCCTGACTTTC. Amino acids: CASSMGSDGANVLTF.

The chain joins TRBV6-5 to TRBJ1-2; 10 bases fit TRBD1. Trimming removed 4 bases from V and 6 bases from J; junction bases left unmatched: 5. The CDR3 spans 14 residues. Germline CDR1 is MNHEY and CDR2 is SVGAGI. The CDR3 DNA reads as TGTGCCAGCAGTTCCGCCGGGACAGGGGATGGCTACACCTTC. This translates into CASSSAGTGDGYTF.

This chain links TRBV6-4 with TRBJ2-3; possibly TRBD1 for D (6 bases). This CDR3 is built from 15 residues. Germline loops: CDR1 MRHNA, CDR2 SNTAGT. Deletions cut 6 bases from V and 9 bases from J, with 22 bases between. The CDR3 region is CASRQGPTLSSTQYF. In DNA, the CDR3 is TGTGCCAGCAGACAGGGCCCAACTCTCTCGTCGACGCAGTATTTT.

V and J are TRBV5-4 and TRBJ2-7; weak D call: TRBD1 (6 bases). This CDR3 spans 14 amino acids. Germline assignment: CDR1 SGHNT and CDR2 YYREEE (reference sequence). Trimming pared 4 bases from V and 2 bases from J, leaving 13 bases between. This CDR3 reads CASSPWGLPYEQYF. The CDR3 coding sequence is TGTGCCAGCAGCCCGTGGGGGCTCCCCTACGAGCAGTACTTC.

The chain carries TRBV7-6 and TRBJ2-3; D not certain. This CDR3 spans 16 amino acids. CDR1 and CDR2 (germline): SGHVS, FNYEAQ. The V end lost 1 base, the J end lost 2 bases, and 13 bases lay between the germline ends. The CDR3 region has the DNA TGTGCCAGCAGCTTAGTTACCACCAGCTACACAGATACGCAGTATTTT. This gives the protein CASSLVTTSYTDTQYF.

The CDR3 bases are TGTGCCAGCAAGATAGGAGGGCCTCTTTCCGAAAACATTCAGTACTTC. As protein: CASKIGGPLSENIQYF. V usage is TRBV2 and J usage is TRBJ2-4, with a weak D call TRBD2 (6 bases). The germline V and J ends were trimmed by 7 bases and 5 bases, with 21 bases remaining between them. Germline V CDR1 and CDR2: SNHLY, FYNNEI. The CDR3 is made up of 16 amino acids.

The rearrangement joins TRBV27 to TRBJ2-7, with a weak D call TRBD2 (6 bases). CDR1 is MNHEY, CDR2 SMNVEV, per germline (reference sequence). The CDR3 runs to 16 residues. V was trimmed by 1 base and J by 2 bases, leaving 15 bases between them. CDR3 region: CASSLLIGGVPYEQYF. CDR3 in DNA: TGTGCCAGCAGTTTATTAATAGGCGGGGTACCCTACGAGCAGTACTTC.

The CDR3 spells CASSPGRASGGEGMETQYF. As DNA, the CDR3 is TGTGCCAGCAGCCCTGGGCGGGCTAGCGGGGGGGAAGGGATGGAGACCCAGTACTTC. The V and J genes are TRBV11-2 and TRBJ2-5; TRBD2 aligns across 12 bases. The CDR3 is made up of 19 amino acids. Trimming at V came to 5 bases and at J to 5 bases, leaving 18 bases not matched to a gene. Germline CDR1 reads SGHAT; CDR2 reads FQNNGV.

V is TRBV7-4 and J is TRBJ2-3, with 11 nucleotides matching TRBD1. Trimming took 5 bases from V and 4 from J; bases not matched to a gene: 8. This CDR3 has 16 amino acids. From germline, CDR1 is SGHVT and CDR2 SQSDAQ. The CDR3 DNA sequence: TGTGCCAGCAGCGAAATGGGACAGGGGGAAGCAGATACGCAGTATTTT. Amino acid sequence: CASSEMGQGEADTQYF.

The rearrangement joins TRBV7-9 to TRBJ1-3; D uncertain. V was cut by 1 base and J by 6 bases, with 10 bases left in between. The CDR3 spans 14 residues. Germline CDR1 and CDR2: SEHNR and FQNEAQ (reference sequence). The CDR3, as DNA: TGTGCCAGCAGCTTAGGGTATACTGAAAACACCATATATTTT. Its protein is CASSLGYTENTIYF.

The gene calls are TRBV4-1 and TRBJ2-5; TRBD1 might be the D (5 bases). The CDR3 spans 15 residues. V was clipped by 1 base and J by 1 base, with 10 bases between them. Germline V lookup: CDR1 MGHRA, CDR2 YSYEKL. CDR3 DNA sequence: TGCGCCAGCAGCCAAGGAGTGACAGCCCAAGAGACCCAGTACTTC. Protein product: CASSQGVTAQETQYF.

This clone has only one observation. CDR3 in DNA: TGTGCCAGCAGGTCAGAGGCAGAAGCTTTCTTT. Translation: CASRSEAEAFF. The chain is built from TRBV28 and TRBJ1-1; D call uncertain. Trimming removed 6 bases from V and 8 bases from J, with 10 bases in between. Germline CDR1 is MDHEN and CDR2 is SYDVKM. The CDR3 spans 11 residues.

The V call is TRBV5-1, the J call TRBJ2-3, with a weak D call TRBD2 (5 bases). The germline gives CDR1 SGHRS, CDR2 YFSETQ. The CDR3 contains 18 residues. Trimming removed 0 bases at V and 5 bases at J, with 22 bases between. The CDR3 protein is CASSLALWASRGRDTQYF. The CDR3 DNA reads as TGCGCCAGCAGCTTGGCCCTATGGGCTAGCCGCGGAAGAGATACGCAGTATTTT.

The J gene is TRBJ2-2, the V gene TRBV9; D not certain. CDR1 and CDR2 (germline): SGDLS, YYNGEE. This CDR3 is built from 14 residues. V was cut by 4 bases and J by 2 bases, with 9 bases left in between. The CDR3 here is CASSSRLNTGELFF. The CDR3 DNA is TGTGCCAGCAGCTCCCGACTTAACACCGGGGAGCTGTTTTTT.

This clone came up once. The chain employs TRBV6-2 or TRBV6-3 and TRBJ1-1; the match to TRBD1 covers 7 bases. J gave up 2 bases and V 5 bases, and 11 bases lay outside the gene matches. This CDR3 is built from 16 residues. Germline V lookup: CDR1 MNHEY, CDR2 SVGEGT. Written as DNA, the CDR3 is TGTGCCAGCAGTACGATCGACAGGGCACTAAACACTGAAGCTTTCTTT. This encodes CASSTIDRALNTEAFF.

This clone appeared once. V gene TRBV15 combines with J gene TRBJ2-7, with D perhaps TRBD1 or TRBD2 (5 bases each). V lost 3 bases and J 1 base, leaving 22 bases between the germline ends. The CDR3 runs to 18 residues. Germline-derived CDR1 and CDR2 are LNHNV and YYDKDF (reference sequence). CDR3 loop: CATSSGSPGTAQSYEQYF. Here the CDR3 DNA reads TGTGCCACCAGCAGTGGGTCCCCTGGGACGGCTCAATCCTACGAGCAGTACTTC.

This clone turned up a few times. The chain recombines TRBV13 with TRBJ2-7; 9 bases match TRBD2. Germline CDR1 is PRHDT and CDR2 is FYEKMQ (reference sequence). The CDR3 runs 15 residues. CDR3 in DNA: TGTGCCAGCAGCATAGGCGGGAGGGCCGGGAGAGAGCAGTACGTC. Translation gives CASSIGGRAGREQYV.

CDR3 sequence: CASSVPLAKNIQYF. The DNA of the CDR3 is TGTGCCAGCAGTGTCCCATTAGCCAAAAACATTCAGTACTTC. This chain joins TRBV6-2 or TRBV6-3 and TRBJ2-4, with no clear D. CDR3 length: 14 residues. Germline V lookup: CDR1 MNHEY, CDR2 SVGEGT. V was shortened by 5 bases and J by 0 bases, with 8 bases between the two germline ends.

CDR3 in DNA: TGTGCCAGCAGTTACTCGATTCCGCAGGGGGGGGAAAAACTGTTTTTT. Residues: CASSYSIPQGGEKLFF. The rearrangement links TRBV6-5 to TRBJ1-4; 7 nucleotides match TRBD1. The trim removed 0 bases at V and 8 bases at J, leaving 9 bases unmatched. This CDR3 contains 16 residues. Germline CDR1 reads MNHEY; CDR2 reads SVGAGI.

This chain uses TRBV14 with TRBJ2-1, with 16 bases aligning to TRBD2. With V trimmed by 4 bases and J by 2 bases, 11 bases remained unmatched. This CDR3 has 20 amino acids. Germline V CDR1 and CDR2: SGHDN, FVKESK. The CDR3 spells CASSRIPGLAGGRTYNEQFF. CDR3 nucleotide sequence: TGTGCCAGCAGCCGGATACCGGGACTAGCGGGAGGGCGCACCTACAATGAGCAGTTCTTC.

This clone was recorded a few times. The chain joins TRBV5-6 to TRBJ2-3; 7 positions match TRBD2. V shed 0 bases and J 0 bases; nucleotides not matched to a gene: 4. Germline V gene data show CDR1 as SGHDT and CDR2 as YYEEEE. The CDR3 extends over 16 amino acids. The DNA of the CDR3 is TGTGCCAGCAGCTTGGTTCTAGCGGCTAGCACAGATACGCAGTATTTT. Translated: CASSLVLAASTDTQYF.

The rearrangement joins TRBV24-1 to TRBJ2-3, with D perhaps being TRBD1 or TRBD2 (5 bases each). V lost 4 bases to trimming and J lost 2 bases, with 12 bases between them. CDR3 length: 15 amino acids. The germline V gene has CDR1 KGHDR and CDR2 SFDVKD. CDR3 nucleotide sequence: TGTGCCACCAGTGAGCGAGGGGAGAACACAGATACGCAGTATTTT. Protein product: CATSERGENTDTQYF.

The genes are TRBV7-6 and TRBJ2-1; TRBD2 matches at 7 bases. V lost 0 bases to trimming and J lost 3 bases; unmatched junction nucleotides: 5. This CDR3 is 16 amino acids long. Germline CDR1 and CDR2: SGHVS and FNYEAQ. The CDR3 nucleotides are TGTGCCAGCAGCTTAGCCAGCGGGACGGACTACAATGAGCAGTTCTTC. Amino acid sequence: CASSLASGTDYNEQFF. Complete variable domain (other parts from reference TRBV7-6 and TRBJ2-1): GAGVSQSPRYKVTKRGQDVALRCDPISGHVSLYWYRQALGQGPEFLTYFNYEAQQDKSGLPNDRFSAERPEGSISTLTIQRTEQRDSAMYRCASSLASGTDYNEQFFGPGTRLTVL.

CDR3 loop: CASSVGVGAYEQYF. For the CDR3, the DNA is TGTGCCAGCAGCGTAGGGGTAGGTGCCTACGAGCAGTACTTC. The chain employs TRBV9 and TRBJ2-7; D ambiguous. The CDR3 totals 14 residues. The V end lost 0 bases, the J end lost 2 bases, and 9 bases lay between the germline ends. Germline-derived CDR1 and CDR2 are SGDLS and YYNGEE.

The J gene is TRBJ1-4, the V gene TRBV19; D is uncertain. The CDR3 runs to 13 residues. The germline gives CDR1 LNHDA, CDR2 SQIVND (reference sequence). V lost 4 bases and J lost 3, with 6 bases in between. The CDR3 region is CASSTAANEKLFF. CDR3 nucleotide sequence: TGTGCCAGTAGTACGGCAGCTAATGAAAAACTGTTTTTT.

The chain links TRBV30 to TRBJ1-5, with a weak D call TRBD1 (5 bases). The germline gives CDR1 GTSNPN, CDR2 SVGIG (reference sequence). This CDR3 contains 15 residues. V was trimmed by 0 bases and J by 0 bases, leaving 9 bases between them. The CDR3 reads CAWSVRGASNQPQHF. CDR3 DNA sequence: TGTGCCTGGAGTGTACGAGGGGCTAGCAATCAGCCCCAGCATTTT.